Sequencing of this T cell receptor (beta chain) was carried out in a study of blood T cell repertoires in COVID-19 (TCRdb year 2020). For the study in its entirety: The collaborator samples originated in the United States, Italy and Spain and spanned the acute and convalescent phases of COVID-19. HLA class I and class II types, where available, came from metadata supplied by the sample provider rather than from assay-based typing. Nearly every sample came with metadata listing a de-identified subject ID, COVID-19 status, age in years and sex. Samples were obtained from the ongoing ImmuneRACE study (first 160 participants) and from about 1,300 subjects provided by 6 global collaborators. The prospective study material was composed of cDNA or gDNA derived from T cells, B-cell-depleted T cells, or PBMCs. Deeply sampled blood TCRbeta repertoires from subjects exposed to, actively infected with, or recovered from COVID-19 were included in the dataset. A freely available public database, intended as a resource for researchers studying the immune response to SARS-CoV-2, is where the repertoires were released.

Results the study describes overall, beyond this receptor: How much clinical and demographic metadata was included differed by source and by participant, and the metadata was provided uncurated.

TCRbeta CDR3 regions were amplified from genomic DNA using the immunoSEQ Assay, a bias-controlled multiplex PCR. In the paper's pipeline: Nucleated cell counts per sample were estimated from amplification of reference gene primers within the assay. Sequence reads were collapsed and filtered to measure the absolute abundance of every unique TCRbeta CDR3 rearrangement. Productive Simpson clonality was computed per sample as the square root of Simpson's diversity index over productive rearrangements. TCRdb provides this immuneACCESS table in a form limited to in-frame rearrangements. Some clones are lacking; in checked studies, under half of them reflect an unresolved V gene, and why the rest are absent is not known. The D gene and trimming were derived from the DNA, and the V and J assignments and clone size from that table. Present in this sample are over 250,000 clones, 88% of which were seen just once. Together, the top ten hold less than 5% of the sample.

Reading the germline V gene gives CDR1 SGHVS and CDR2 FNYEAQ. V has 2 bases trimmed and J has 0 bases trimmed; junction bases matching no gene number 6. The CDR3 sequence holds 17 residues, the cysteine and phenylalanine included. Of all the DNA, just the CDR3 is kept, 51 bases in frame from base 1. A second Seattle source provided samples from volunteer blood donors who had recovered from COVID-19. The collaborating institutions used their own protocols to collect whole blood in K2EDTA tubes. Collaborator samples were shipped for TCRbeta analysis as frozen whole blood, isolated PBMCs, or DNA extracted from either sample type. Concerning this clone itself: The antigen this receptor binds is unknown. Per-base qualities were not stored, and no clone one base away is much larger.

The source is a man aged 60-69 years who had recovered from COVID-19. The sequenced sample was peripheral blood. The sequence links TRBV7-6 to TRBJ1-5, with 8 bases matching TRBD1. CDR3 loop: CASSLPPGTGSNQPQHF. The sequenced DNA: TGTGCCAGCAGCTTACCGCCAGGGACAGGTAGCAATCAGCCCCAGCATTTT.